One sample yielded the 7 T cell receptor beta chains listed below, sequenced in a study of blood T cell repertoires in COVID-19. Here immunoSEQ multiplex PCR was the method, and the copy in TCRdb shows in-frame clones only, minus some. Of around 170,000 clones listed, 84% are singletons. Material for sequencing was PBMCs or T cells enriched from blood (not recorded which). These receptors were obtained from a woman between 45 and 60 years old who had recovered from COVID-19.

A few counts support this clone. The chain joins TRBV11-2 to TRBJ2-7, with D maybe TRBD2 (6 bases). CDR1 is SGHAT and CDR2 is FQNNGV in the germline V gene. The CDR3 consists of 14 residues. V lost 1 base and J 3 bases, leaving 10 bases between the germline ends. CDR3 in DNA: TGTGCCAGCAGCTTAGTAGCGGAACGCTACGAGCAGTACTTC. Protein: CASSLVAERYEQYF.

The gene calls are TRBV7-2 and TRBJ2-5, with D possibly matching TRBD1 (6 bases). This CDR3 is 14 amino acids long. V was shortened by 5 bases and J by 7 bases, with 17 bases between the two germline ends. Germline-derived CDR1 and CDR2 are SGHTA and FQGNSA. CDR3 residues: CASSPGTTSGTQYF. CDR3 nucleotides: TGTGCCAGCAGCCCGGGGACAACCTCGGGGACCCAGTACTTC. Supplemented by reference TRBV7-2 and TRBJ2-5, the full variable domain reads GAGVSQSPSNKVTEKGKDVELRCDPISGHTALYWYRQSLGQGLEFLIYFQGNSAPDKSGLPSDRFSAERTGGSVSTLTIQRTQQEDSAVYLCASSPGTTSGTQYFGPGTRLLVL.

This clone was counted a single time. The J gene is TRBJ2-3, the V gene TRBV4-2; D possibly corresponds to TRBD2 (6 bases). From germline, CDR1 is LGHNA and CDR2 YNFKEQ. Trimming shortened V by 0 bases and J by 0 bases, and 7 bases separated the two germline ends. CDR3 size: 15 residues. CDR3 region: CASSQDRGSTDTQYF. The CDR3 DNA reads TGTGCCAGCAGCCAAGATCGGGGGAGCACAGATACGCAGTATTTT.

The chain is built from TRBV11-2 and TRBJ2-3; D gene unclear. CDR1 and CDR2 from the germline V gene are SGHAT and FQNNGV. This CDR3 is 13 amino acids long. V was cut by 5 bases and J by 3 bases, with 9 bases left in between. CDR3 coding DNA: TGTGCCAGCAGCGAGGCGCCGACAGATACGCAGTATTTT. Translating gives CASSEAPTDTQYF.

The V call is TRBV5-1, the J call TRBJ2-1; 7 bases fit TRBD1. Per germline, CDR1 SGHRS and CDR2 YFSETQ. CDR3 length equals 14 residues. Unmatched junction bases numbered 11, after V lost 5 bases and J lost 9 bases. The chain's CDR3 is CASSYQGEGREQFF. As DNA, the CDR3 is TGCGCCAGCAGTTATCAGGGGGAAGGGCGTGAGCAGTTCTTC. The whole variable domain, filled in from reference TRBV5-1 and TRBJ2-1, reads KAGVTQTPRYLIKTRGQQVTLSCSPISGHRSVSWYQQTPGQGLQFLFEYFSETQRNKGNFPGRFSGRQFSNSRSEMNVSTLELGDSALYLCASSYQGEGREQFFGPGTRLTVL.

This chain links TRBV5-6 with TRBJ2-5; 11 bases fit TRBD1. The germline V gene has CDR1 SGHDT and CDR2 YYEEEE. The V and J ends lost 6 bases and 4 bases, in that order; junction bases with no gene match: 11. The CDR3 totals 16 residues. The CDR3 sequence: CASNPRGQGALETQYF. The CDR3 DNA reads TGTGCCAGCAACCCCAGAGGACAGGGGGCACTAGAGACCCAGTACTTC.

The chain has TRBV28 and TRBJ2-3; TRBD2 aligns across 11 bases. Looked up from germline, CDR1 is MDHEN and CDR2 is SYDVKM. CDR3 length: 18 residues. V lost 8 bases and J lost 2; bases outside the gene matches: 15. The CDR3, as DNA: TGTGCCAGCGGCGGCCCCCCTGGGACTAGCGGTTCCACAGATACGCAGTATTTT. This encodes CASGGPPGTSGSTDTQYF.